This T cell receptor beta chain was sequenced during a study of response to subunit inactivated influenza vaccine (dated by TCRdb to the late 2010s). Background for the entire study: The study used deep quantitative T cell receptor repertoire profiling to track responses to a trivalent subunit inactivated influenza vaccine.

Remarks on this clonotype: Its cognate antigen has yet to be identified. Per-base quality was not reported, and no clone a single base away is much larger than it.

The CDR3 measures 16 amino acids from cysteine to phenylalanine. Only CDR3 DNA is held: 48 bases, read in frame from base 1. Trimming at the junction amounts to 4 bases on V and 2 bases on J, and the germline ends lie 12 bases apart. Based on the germline V gene, the CDR1 and CDR2 sequences are MNHNS and SASEGT. Library preparation employed RT-PCR. Sequencing used an Illumina HiSeq 2500. TCRdb ran its own pipeline on the public reads, namely fastp trimming at Q25 and MiXCR clone calling, and kept in-frame beta chains. Under each unique CDR3 protein, matching rows form one entry showing the most common genes and DNA. For this sample the table gives around 710,000 distinct CDR3 sequences, of which about 14% were detected only once. The ten biggest clones cover around 6.5% of the sample. Overall results and qualifications from the work: It was suggested by the authors that each seasonal influenza vaccination may recruit only a limited number of new T cells.

This chain is built from TRBV6-1 and TRBJ1-6; a weak D assignment points to TRBD1 (6 bases agree). The sequences come from PBMCs from blood, collected 14 to 15 days before vaccination. The sequence derives from a man between 45 and 60 years old who received an inactivated influenza vaccine. Donor details come from another sample of the same person, matched by shared clones. The CDR3 has the sequence CASSAPQGTYNSPLHF. The nucleotide sequence reads TGTGCCAGCAGTGCCCCACAGGGAACCTATAATTCACCCCTCCACTTT.